The count of the clone carrying this TCR beta chain is one. The antigen remains unidentified. This record belongs to a study of chemoradiotherapy in HPV16-positive cancers. Turning to the study itself: Candidate HPV-specific clones and shared TCR motifs came from a couple of HPV16-positive patients. Study-wide findings and caveats: In HPV16-positive patients, HPV-responsive T-cell expansion tracked better recurrence-free survival. Only a couple of HPV16-positive patients supplied the functional HPV-specificity definition.

J was trimmed by 4 bases and V by 3 bases; bases with no gene match: 9. The length of the CDR3 is 16 residues. CDR1 is SGHTA, CDR2 FQGNSA, per germline. TCRdb's table, derived via immunoSEQ multiplex PCR, lists solely in-frame clones and lacks some. Of 40,000 to 60,000 clones detected, about nine tenths appear once; the ten largest clones hold around 3.3%. This sequence joins TRBV7-2 and TRBJ2-3, with 8 positions matching TRBD2. This TCR was recovered from a human donor with HPV-associated anogenital cancer. The sequenced sample was blood, obtained from a patient who underwent chemoradiotherapy. The CDR3 protein is CASSLGAGGLADTQYF. CDR3 nucleotides: TGTGCCAGCAGCTTGGGGGCGGGGGGCCTCGCAGATACGCAGTATTTT.